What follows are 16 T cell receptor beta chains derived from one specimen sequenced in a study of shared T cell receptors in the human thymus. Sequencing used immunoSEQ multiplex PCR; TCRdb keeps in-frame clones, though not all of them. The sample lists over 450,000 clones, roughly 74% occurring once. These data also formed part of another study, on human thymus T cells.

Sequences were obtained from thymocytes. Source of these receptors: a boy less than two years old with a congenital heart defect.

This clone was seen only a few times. The CDR3 region has the DNA TGTGCCTGGAGTGTAACGAAACAGGAGGGGATGAACACTGAAGCTTTCTTT. Translated, it gives CAWSVTKQEGMNTEAFF. V is TRBV30 and J is TRBJ1-1; a weak D match, TRBD1 (5 bases). CDR1 is GTSNPN, CDR2 SVGIG, per germline (reference sequence). The CDR3 totals 17 residues. V dropped 0 bases and J dropped 0 bases, with 17 bases sitting between them.

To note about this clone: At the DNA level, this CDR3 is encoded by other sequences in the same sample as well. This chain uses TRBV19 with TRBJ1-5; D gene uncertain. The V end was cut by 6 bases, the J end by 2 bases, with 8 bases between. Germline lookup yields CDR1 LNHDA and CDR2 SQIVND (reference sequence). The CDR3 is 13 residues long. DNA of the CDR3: TGTGCCAGTAGCCGCGGAGGCAATCAGCCCCAGCATTTT. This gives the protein CASSRGGNQPQHF. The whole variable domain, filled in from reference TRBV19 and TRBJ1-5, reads DGGITQSPKYLFRKEGQNVTLSCEQNLNHDAMYWYRQDPGQGLRLIYYSQIVNDFQKGDIAEGYSVSREKKESFPLTVTSAQKNPTAFYLCASSRGGNQPQHFGDGTRLSIL.

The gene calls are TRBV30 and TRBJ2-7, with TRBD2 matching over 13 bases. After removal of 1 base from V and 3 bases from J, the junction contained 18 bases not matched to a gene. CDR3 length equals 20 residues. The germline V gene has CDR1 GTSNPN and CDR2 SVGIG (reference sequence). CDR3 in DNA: TGTGCCTGGAGTGATAGGTTTGTGAAGTTCGGACTAGCGGGAGTCTACGAGCAGTACTTC. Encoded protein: CAWSDRFVKFGLAGVYEQYF.

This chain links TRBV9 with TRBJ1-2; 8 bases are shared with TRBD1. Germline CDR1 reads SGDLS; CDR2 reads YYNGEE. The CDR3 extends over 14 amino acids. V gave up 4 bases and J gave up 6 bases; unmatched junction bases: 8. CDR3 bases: TGTGCCAGCAGCCCTCGGACAGGGATCAATGGCTACACCTTC. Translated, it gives CASSPRTGINGYTF.

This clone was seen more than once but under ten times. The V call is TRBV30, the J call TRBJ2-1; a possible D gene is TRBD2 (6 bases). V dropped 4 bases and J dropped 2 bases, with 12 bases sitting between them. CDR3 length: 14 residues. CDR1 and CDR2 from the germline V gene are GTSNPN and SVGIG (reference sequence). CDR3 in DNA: TGTGCCTGGAATGCGGAGGGCGCCTACAATGAGCAGTTCTTC. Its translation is CAWNAEGAYNEQFF.

CDR3 loop: CASSLYGQFNEKLFF. The DNA of the CDR3 is TGCGCCAGCAGCTTGTACGGACAGTTTAATGAAAAACTGTTTTTT. The chain joins TRBV5-1 to TRBJ1-4; D possibly corresponds to TRBD1 (6 bases). In germline, CDR1 is SGHRS, CDR2 YFSETQ. The V end was cut by 1 base, the J end by 4 bases, with 11 bases between. CDR3 length: 15 residues.

The CDR3 DNA is TGTGCCAGCAGCTTAGGCGACAGGGGGAGGGAGAACACCATATATTTT. Translation: CASSLGDRGRENTIYF. The gene calls are TRBV7-3 and TRBJ1-3; TRBD1 matches 9 bases. J gave up 7 bases and V 2 bases, and 9 bases lay outside the gene matches. The CDR3 covers 16 residues. The germline CDR1 and CDR2 sequences are SGHTA and FQGTGA.

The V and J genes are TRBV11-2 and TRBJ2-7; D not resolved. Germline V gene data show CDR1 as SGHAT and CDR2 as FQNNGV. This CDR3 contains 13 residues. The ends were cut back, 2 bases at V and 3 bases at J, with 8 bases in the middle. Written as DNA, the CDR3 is TGTGCCAGCAGCTTAATACTGAGCTACGAGCAGTACTTC. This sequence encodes CASSLILSYEQYF.

The CDR3 is CASGPLRQGSGELFF. The CDR3 DNA sequence: TGTGCTAGTGGTCCCCTCCGACAGGGGTCCGGGGAGCTGTTTTTT. The chain employs TRBV12-5 and TRBJ2-2; 8 bases match TRBD1. Per germline, CDR1 LGHNT and CDR2 FRNRAP. J gave up 6 bases and V 5 bases, and 8 bases lay outside the gene matches. This CDR3 region has 15 residues.

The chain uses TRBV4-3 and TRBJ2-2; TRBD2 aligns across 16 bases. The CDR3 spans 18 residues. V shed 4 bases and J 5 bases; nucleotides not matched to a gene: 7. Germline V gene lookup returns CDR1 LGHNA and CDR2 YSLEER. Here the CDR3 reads CASSPGTSGRGWTGELFF. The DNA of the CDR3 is TGCGCCAGCAGCCCCGGGACTAGCGGGAGGGGGTGGACCGGGGAGCTGTTTTTT.

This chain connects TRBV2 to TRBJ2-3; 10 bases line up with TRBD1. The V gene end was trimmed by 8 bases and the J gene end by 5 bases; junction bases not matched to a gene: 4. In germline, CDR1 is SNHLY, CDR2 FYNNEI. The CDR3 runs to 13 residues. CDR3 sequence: CASRDRGGDTQYF. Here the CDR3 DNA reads TGTGCCAGCCGGGACAGGGGTGGAGATACGCAGTATTTT. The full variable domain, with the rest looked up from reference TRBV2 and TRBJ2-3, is EPEVTQTPSHQVTQMGQEVILRCVPISNHLYFYWYRQILGQKVEFLVSFYNNEISEKSEIFDDQFSVERPDGSNFTLKIRSTKLEDSAMYFCASRDRGGDTQYFGPGTRLTVL.

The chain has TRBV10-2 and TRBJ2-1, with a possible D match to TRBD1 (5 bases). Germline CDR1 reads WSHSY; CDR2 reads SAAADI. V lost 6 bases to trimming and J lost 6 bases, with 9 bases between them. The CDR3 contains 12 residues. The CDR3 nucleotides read TGCGCCAGCAGCCCCAGGGCCAATGAGCAGTTCTTC. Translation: CASSPRANEQFF.

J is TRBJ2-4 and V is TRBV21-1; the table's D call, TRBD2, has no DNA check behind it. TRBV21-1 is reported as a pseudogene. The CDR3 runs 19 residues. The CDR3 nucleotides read TGTGCCAGCAGCCCTCCCGGACTAGCGTCCGAGGAGGCCAAAAACATTCAGTACTTC. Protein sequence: CASSPPGLASEEAKNIQYF.

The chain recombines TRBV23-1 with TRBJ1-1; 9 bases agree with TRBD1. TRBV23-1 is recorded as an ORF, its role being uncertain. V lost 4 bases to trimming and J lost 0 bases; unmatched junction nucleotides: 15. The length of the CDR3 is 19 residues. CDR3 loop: CASSPGPAGQGSLNTEAFF. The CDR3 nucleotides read TGCGCCAGCAGTCCTGGACCGGCGGGACAGGGCTCACTGAACACTGAAGCTTTCTTT.

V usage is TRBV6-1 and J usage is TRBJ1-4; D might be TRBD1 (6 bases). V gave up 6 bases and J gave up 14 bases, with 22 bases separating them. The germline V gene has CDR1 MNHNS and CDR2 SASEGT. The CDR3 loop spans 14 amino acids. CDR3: CASRTGSRWSRLFF. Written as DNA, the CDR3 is TGTGCCAGCAGGACAGGATCCCGATGGAGTCGGCTGTTTTTT.

CDR3 sequence (DNA): TGTGCCAGCAGTTTCGGGGGGACAGGGGCCGAGCAGTACTTC. It yields the protein CASSFGGTGAEQYF. The V and J genes are TRBV6-5 and TRBJ2-7, with 10 bases that match TRBD1. CDR3 length: 14 amino acids. Germline V lookup: CDR1 MNHEY, CDR2 SVGAGI. The junction had 6 bases not matched to a gene; V was cut back by 4 bases and J by 6 bases.